This TCR beta chain was documented in a study of early T cells in non-severe SARS-CoV-2 infection. Individual cDNA molecules were tagged with unique molecular identifiers. TCRdb re-called the 5' RACE reads with MiXCR, one entry per CDR3 protein. Seen here are 55,000 to 80,000 distinct CDR3 sequences, approximately 10% observed once, and the top ten hold 3% to 4%. This clonotype showed up many times. From germline, CDR1 is LGHDT and CDR2 YNNKEL (reference sequence). This CDR3 spans 14 amino acids. Trimming removed 2 bases at V and 6 bases at J, with 8 bases between. The V and J genes are TRBV3-1 and TRBJ1-6; a possible D gene is TRBD1 (5 bases). The sequence was obtained from an adult who was a healthcare worker with PCR-confirmed SARS-CoV-2 infection or an uninfected control (not recorded which). Sequenced input: whole blood. The CDR3 DNA follows: TGTGCCAGCAGCCAACAGGGTGGTAATTCACCCCTCCACTTT. This sequence encodes CASSQQGGNSPLHF.